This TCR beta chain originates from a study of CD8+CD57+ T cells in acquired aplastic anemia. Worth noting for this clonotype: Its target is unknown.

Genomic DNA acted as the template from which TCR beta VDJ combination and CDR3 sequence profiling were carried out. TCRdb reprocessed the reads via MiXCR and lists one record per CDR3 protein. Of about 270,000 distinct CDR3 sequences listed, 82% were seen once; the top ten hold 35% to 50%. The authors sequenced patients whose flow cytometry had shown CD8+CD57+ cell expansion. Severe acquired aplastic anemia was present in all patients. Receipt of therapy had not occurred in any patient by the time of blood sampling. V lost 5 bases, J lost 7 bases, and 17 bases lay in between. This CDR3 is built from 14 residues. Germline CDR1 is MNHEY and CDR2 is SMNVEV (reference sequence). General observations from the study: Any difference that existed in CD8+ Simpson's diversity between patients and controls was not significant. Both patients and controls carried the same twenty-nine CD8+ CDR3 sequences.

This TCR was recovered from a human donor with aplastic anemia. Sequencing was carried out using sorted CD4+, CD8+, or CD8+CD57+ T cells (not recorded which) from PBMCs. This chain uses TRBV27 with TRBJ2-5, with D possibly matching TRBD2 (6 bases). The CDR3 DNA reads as TGTGCCAGCAGTCCGCACACTAGCTTGGGGACCCAGTACTTC. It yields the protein CASSPHTSLGTQYF.